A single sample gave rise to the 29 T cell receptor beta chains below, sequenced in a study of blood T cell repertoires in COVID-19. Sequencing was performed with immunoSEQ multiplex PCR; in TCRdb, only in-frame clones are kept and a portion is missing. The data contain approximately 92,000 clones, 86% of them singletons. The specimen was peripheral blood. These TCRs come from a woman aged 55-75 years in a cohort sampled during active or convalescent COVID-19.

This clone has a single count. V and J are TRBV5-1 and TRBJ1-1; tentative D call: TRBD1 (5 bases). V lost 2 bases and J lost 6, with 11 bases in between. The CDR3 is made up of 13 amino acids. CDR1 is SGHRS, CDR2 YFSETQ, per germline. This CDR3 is CASSFGGEAEAFF. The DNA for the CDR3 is TGCGCCAGCAGCTTTGGGGGGGAGGCTGAAGCTTTCTTT.

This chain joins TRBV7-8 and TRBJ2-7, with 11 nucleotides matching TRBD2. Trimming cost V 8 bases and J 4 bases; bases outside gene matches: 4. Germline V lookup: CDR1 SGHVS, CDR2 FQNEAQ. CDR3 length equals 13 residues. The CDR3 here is CASLLAGEYEQYF. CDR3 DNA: TGTGCCAGCCTACTAGCGGGAGAGTACGAGCAGTACTTC.

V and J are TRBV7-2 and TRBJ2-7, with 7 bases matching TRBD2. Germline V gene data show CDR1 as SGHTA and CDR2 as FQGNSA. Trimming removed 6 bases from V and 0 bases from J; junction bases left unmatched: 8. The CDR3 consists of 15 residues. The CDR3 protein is CASRGGLIPSYEQYF. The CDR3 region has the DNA TGTGCCAGCAGGGGGGGGTTGATCCCCTCCTACGAGCAGTACTTC.

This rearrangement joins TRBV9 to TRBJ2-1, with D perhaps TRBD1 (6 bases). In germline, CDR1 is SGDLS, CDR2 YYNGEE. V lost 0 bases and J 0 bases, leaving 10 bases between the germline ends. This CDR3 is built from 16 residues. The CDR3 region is CASSVGGRRSYNEQFF. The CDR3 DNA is TGTGCCAGCAGCGTAGGGGGGCGTCGCTCCTACAATGAGCAGTTCTTC.

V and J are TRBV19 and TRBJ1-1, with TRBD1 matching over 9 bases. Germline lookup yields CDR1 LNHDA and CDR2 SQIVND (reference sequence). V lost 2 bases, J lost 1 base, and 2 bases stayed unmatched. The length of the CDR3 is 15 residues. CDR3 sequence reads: CASSIPDRGNTEAFF. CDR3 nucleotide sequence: TGTGCCAGTAGTATACCGGACAGGGGGAACACTGAAGCTTTCTTT.

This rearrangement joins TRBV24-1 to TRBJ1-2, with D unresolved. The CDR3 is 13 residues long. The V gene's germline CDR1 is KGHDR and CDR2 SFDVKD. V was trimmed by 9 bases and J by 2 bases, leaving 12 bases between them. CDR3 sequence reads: CATRGAANYGYTF. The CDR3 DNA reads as TGTGCCACCCGGGGAGCGGCCAACTATGGCTACACCTTC.

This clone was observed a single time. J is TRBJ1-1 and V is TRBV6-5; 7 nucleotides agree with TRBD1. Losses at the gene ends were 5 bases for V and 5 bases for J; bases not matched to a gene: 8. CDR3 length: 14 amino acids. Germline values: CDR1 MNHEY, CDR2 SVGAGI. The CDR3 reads CASSPTGRLTEAFF. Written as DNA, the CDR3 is TGTGCCAGCAGTCCGACAGGGAGGTTAACTGAAGCTTTCTTT.

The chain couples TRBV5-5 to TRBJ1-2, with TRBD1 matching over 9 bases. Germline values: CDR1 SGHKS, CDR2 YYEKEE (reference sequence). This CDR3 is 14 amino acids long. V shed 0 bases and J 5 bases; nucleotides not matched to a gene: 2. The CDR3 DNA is TGTGCCAGCAGCTTGGCACAGGGGGCTTATGGCTACACCTTC. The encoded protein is CASSLAQGAYGYTF.

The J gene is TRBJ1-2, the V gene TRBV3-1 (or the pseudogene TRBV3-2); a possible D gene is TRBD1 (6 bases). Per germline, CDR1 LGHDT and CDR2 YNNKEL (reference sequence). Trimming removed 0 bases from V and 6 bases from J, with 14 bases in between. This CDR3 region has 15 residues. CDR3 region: CASSQEGTRHNGYTF. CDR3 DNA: TGTGCCAGCAGCCAAGAAGGGACAAGACATAATGGCTACACCTTC.

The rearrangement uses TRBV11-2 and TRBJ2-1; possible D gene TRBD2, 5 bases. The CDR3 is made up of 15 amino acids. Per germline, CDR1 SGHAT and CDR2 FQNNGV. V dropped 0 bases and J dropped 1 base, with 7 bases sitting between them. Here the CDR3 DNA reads TGTGCCAGCAGCTTAGACCCGGGATCCTACAATGAGCAGTTCTTC. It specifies CASSLDPGSYNEQFF.

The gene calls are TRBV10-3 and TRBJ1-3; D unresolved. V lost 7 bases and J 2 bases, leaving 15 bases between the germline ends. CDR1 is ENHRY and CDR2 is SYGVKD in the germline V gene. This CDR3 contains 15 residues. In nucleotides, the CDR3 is TGTGCCATCAACCAGAGCCCCGGGACTGGAAACACCATATATTTT. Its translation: CAINQSPGTGNTIYF.

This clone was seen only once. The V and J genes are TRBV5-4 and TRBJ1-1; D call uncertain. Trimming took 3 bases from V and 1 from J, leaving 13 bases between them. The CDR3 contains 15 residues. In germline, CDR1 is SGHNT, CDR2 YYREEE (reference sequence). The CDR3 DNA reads TGTGCCAGCAGCTCCCCGTCAGAGGGGAACACTGAAGCTTTCTTT. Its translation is CASSSPSEGNTEAFF. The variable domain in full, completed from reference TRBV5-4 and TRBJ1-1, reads ETGVTQSPTHLIKTRGQQVTLRCSSQSGHNTVSWYQQALGQGPQFIFQYYREEENGRGNFPPRFSGLQFPNYSSELNVNALELDDSALYLCASSSPSEGNTEAFFGQGTRLTVV.

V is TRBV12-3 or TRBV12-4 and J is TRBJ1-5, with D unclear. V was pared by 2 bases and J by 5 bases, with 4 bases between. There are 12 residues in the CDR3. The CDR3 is CASSLPDQPQHF. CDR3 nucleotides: TGTGCCAGCAGTTTACCAGATCAGCCCCAGCATTTT.

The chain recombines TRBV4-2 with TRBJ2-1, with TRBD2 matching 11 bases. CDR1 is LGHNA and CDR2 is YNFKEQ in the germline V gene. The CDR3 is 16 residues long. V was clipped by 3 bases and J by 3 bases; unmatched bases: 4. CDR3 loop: CASSHRGLAVYNEQFF. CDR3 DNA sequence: TGTGCCAGCAGCCATAGGGGACTAGCGGTCTACAATGAGCAGTTCTTC.

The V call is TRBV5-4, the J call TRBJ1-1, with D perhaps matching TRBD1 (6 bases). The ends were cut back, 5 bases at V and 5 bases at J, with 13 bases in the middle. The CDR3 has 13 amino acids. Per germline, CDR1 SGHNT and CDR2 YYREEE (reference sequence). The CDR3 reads CASRTGLGTEAFF. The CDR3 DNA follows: TGTGCCAGCAGAACAGGGTTGGGAACTGAAGCTTTCTTT.

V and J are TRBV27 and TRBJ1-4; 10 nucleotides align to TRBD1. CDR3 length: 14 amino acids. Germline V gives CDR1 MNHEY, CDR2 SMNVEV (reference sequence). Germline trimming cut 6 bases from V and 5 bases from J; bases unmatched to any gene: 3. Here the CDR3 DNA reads TGTGCCAGCAGGCGGACAGGGGGGAATGAAAAACTGTTTTTT. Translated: CASRRTGGNEKLFF. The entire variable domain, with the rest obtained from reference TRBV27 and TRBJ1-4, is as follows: EAQVTQNPRYLITVTGKKLTVTCSQNMNHEYMSWYRQDPGLGLRQIYYSMNVEVTDKGDVPEGYKVSRKEKRNFPLILESPSPNQTSLYFCASRRTGGNEKLFFGSGTQLSVL.

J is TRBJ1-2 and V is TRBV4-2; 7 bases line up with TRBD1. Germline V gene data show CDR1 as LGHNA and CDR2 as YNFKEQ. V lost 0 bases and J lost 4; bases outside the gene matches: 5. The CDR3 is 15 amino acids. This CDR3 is CASSQDQGVVYGYTF. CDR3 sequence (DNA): TGTGCCAGCAGCCAAGACCAGGGGGTCGTCTATGGCTACACCTTC.

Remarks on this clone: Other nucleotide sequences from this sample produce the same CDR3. The CDR3 sequence: CASSPDSNYGYTF. The CDR3 coding sequence is TGTGCCAGCTCACCGGACAGCAACTATGGCTACACCTTC. This chain uses TRBV18 with TRBJ1-2; TRBD1 might be the D (6 bases). The germline gives CDR1 KGHSH, CDR2 LQKENI. V lost 3 bases and J 2 bases, leaving 7 bases between the germline ends. CDR3 size: 13 residues. The entire variable domain, with the rest obtained from reference TRBV18 and TRBJ1-2, is as follows: NAGVMQNPRHLVRRRGQEARLRCSPMKGHSHVYWYRQLPEEGLKFMVYLQKENIIDESGMPKERFSAEFPKEGPSILRIQQVVRGDSAAYFCASSPDSNYGYTFGSGTRLTVV.

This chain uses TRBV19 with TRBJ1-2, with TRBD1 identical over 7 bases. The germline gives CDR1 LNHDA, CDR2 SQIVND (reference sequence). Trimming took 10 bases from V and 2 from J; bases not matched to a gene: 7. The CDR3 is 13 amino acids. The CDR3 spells CATRDRTNYGYTF. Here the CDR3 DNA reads TGTGCCACTAGGGACAGAACCAACTATGGCTACACCTTC.

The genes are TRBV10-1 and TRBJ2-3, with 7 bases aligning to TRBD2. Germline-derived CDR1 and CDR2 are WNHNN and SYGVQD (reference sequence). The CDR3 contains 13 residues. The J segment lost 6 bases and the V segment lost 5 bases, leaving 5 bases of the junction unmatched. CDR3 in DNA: TGCGCCAGCAGTAAGGTACTAGCGGATACGCAGTATTTT. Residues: CASSKVLADTQYF.

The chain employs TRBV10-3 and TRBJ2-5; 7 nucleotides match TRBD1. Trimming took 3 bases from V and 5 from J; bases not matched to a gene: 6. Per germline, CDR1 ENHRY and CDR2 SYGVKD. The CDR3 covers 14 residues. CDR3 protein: CAISEQGPGETQYF. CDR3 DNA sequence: TGTGCCATCAGTGAACAGGGGCCGGGGGAGACCCAGTACTTC.

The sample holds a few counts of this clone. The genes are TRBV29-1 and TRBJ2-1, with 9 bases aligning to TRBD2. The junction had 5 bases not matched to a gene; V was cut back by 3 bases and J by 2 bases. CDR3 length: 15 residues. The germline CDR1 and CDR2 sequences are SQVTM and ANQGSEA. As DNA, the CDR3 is TGCAGCGTTGAGGCTAGCGGGACGACCTACAATGAGCAGTTCTTC. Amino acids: CSVEASGTTYNEQFF.

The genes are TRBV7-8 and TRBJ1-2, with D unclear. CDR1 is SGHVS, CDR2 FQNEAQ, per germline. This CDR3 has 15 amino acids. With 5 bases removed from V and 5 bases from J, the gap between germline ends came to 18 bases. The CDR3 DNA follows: TGTGCCAGCAGCCCGGGCGGGAACAGCGGGTATGGCTACACCTTC. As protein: CASSPGGNSGYGYTF.

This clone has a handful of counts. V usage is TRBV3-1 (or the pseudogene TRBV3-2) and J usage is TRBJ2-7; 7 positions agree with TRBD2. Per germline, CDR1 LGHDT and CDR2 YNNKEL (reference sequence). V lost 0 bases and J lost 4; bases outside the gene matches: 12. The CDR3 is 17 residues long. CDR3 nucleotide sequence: TGTGCCAGCAGCCAAGACCCGTGGTCTAGCGGAAGATACGAGCAGTACTTC. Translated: CASSQDPWSSGRYEQYF.

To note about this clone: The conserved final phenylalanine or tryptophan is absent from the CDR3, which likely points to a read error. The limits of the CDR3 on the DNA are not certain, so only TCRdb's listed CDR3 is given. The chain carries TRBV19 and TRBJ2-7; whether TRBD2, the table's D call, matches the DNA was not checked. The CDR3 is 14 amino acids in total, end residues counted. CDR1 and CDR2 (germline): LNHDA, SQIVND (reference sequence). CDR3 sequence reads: CASSIGVAGGYLFL.

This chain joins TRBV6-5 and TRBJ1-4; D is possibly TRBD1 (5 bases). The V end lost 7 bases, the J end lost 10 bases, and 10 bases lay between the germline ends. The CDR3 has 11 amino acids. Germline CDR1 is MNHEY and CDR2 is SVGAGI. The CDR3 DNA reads TGTGCCAGCAATTCCGGGGGAAAACTGTTTTTT. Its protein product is CASNSGGKLFF.

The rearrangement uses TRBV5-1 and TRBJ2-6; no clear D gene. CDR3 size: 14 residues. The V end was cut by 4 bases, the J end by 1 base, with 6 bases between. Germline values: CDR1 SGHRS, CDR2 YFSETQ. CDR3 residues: CASSPVSGANVLTF. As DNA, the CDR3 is TGCGCCAGCAGCCCGGTGTCTGGGGCCAACGTCCTGACTTTC.

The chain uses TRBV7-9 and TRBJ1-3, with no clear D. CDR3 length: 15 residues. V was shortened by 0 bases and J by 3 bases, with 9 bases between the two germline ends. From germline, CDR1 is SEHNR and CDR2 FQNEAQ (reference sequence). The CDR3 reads CASSLARGGGNTIYF. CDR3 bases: TGTGCCAGCAGCTTAGCGCGGGGAGGTGGAAACACCATATATTTT.

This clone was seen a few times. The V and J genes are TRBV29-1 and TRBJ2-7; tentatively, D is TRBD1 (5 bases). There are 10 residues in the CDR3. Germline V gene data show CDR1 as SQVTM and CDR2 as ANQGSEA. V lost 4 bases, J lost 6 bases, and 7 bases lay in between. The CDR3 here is CSVGGSEQYF. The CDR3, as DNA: TGCAGCGTTGGGGGCAGCGAGCAGTACTTC.